This TCR beta chain was found in a study of blood T cell repertoires in COVID-19. Germline V gives CDR1 SGHDT, CDR2 YYEEEE. V was trimmed by 6 bases and J by 3 bases, leaving 12 bases between them. The CDR3 extends over 13 amino acids. The repertoire was sequenced with immunoSEQ multiplex PCR; TCRdb's copy has only in-frame clones and lacks some. This repertoire shows about 140,000 clones, 70% to 80% found once; its top ten account for about 3.6%. The sequenced material came from peripheral blood. The rearrangement uses TRBV5-6 and TRBJ1-2; D is ambiguous. This clonotype was obtained from a man aged 55-75 years with acute or convalescent COVID-19. The CDR3 loop is CASTPTSYYGYTF. Here the CDR3 DNA reads TGTGCCAGCACCCCCACATCCTACTATGGCTACACCTTC. Filled out from reference TRBV5-6 and TRBJ1-2, the complete variable domain reads DAGVTQSPTHLIKTRGQQVTLRCSPKSGHDTVSWYQQALGQGPQFIFQYYEEEERQRGNFPDRFSGHQFPNYSSELNVNALLLGDSALYLCASTPTSYYGYTFGSGTRLTVV.